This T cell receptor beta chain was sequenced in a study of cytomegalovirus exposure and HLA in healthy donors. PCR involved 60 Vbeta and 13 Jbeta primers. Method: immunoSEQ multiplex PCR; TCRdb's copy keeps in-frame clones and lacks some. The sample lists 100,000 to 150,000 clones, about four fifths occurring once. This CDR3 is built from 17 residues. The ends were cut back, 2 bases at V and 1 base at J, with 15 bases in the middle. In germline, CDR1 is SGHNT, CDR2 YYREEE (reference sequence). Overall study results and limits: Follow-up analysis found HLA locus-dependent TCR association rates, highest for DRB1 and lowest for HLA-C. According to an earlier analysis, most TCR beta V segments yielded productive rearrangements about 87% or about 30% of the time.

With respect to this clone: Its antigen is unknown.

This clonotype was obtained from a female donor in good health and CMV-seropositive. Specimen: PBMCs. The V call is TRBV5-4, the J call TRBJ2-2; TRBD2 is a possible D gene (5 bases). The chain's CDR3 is CASSLGPTGVNTGELFF. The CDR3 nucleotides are TGTGCCAGCAGCTTAGGGCCTACCGGGGTGAACACCGGGGAGCTGTTTTTT.